One sample yielded the 8 T cell receptor beta chains listed below, sequenced in a study of Ad26.COV2.S vaccination and SARS-CoV-2 variants (TCRdb year 2021). The method behind the library was the immunoSEQ multiplex PCR assay. What TCRdb holds here is the immuneACCESS table cut down to in-frame rearrangements. Part of the clones is not present; checked against another copy, under half of the missing clones reflect an unresolved V gene, and the others are unexplained. The sample contains hundreds of thousands of clones, 80% to 95% of them found a single time. The top ten clonotypes cover 10% to 15% of the sample. This sample's treatment or condition label indicates: over 15 received Ad26.COV2.S at low or high dose, single or two shots; a few received placebo; per-sample allocation not given. For vaccine and placebo recipients, the sequenced repertoires came from samples collected on day 63 after the first injection.

The source material was peripheral blood, sampled in a trial of Ad26.COV2.S vaccine versus placebo. All receptors come from a person between 18 and 60 years old who received the Ad26.COV2.S COVID-19 vaccine or a placebo.

CDR3 region: CAWSALSPGADGELFF. The CDR3 DNA is TGTGCCTGGAGCGCTCTCTCTCCCGGGGCAGACGGGGAGCTGTTTTTT. The chain uses TRBV30 and TRBJ2-2; TRBD1 or TRBD2 may be the D gene (5 bases each). CDR3 length equals 16 residues. Germline CDR1 GTSNPN, CDR2 SVGIG (reference sequence). V was clipped by 3 bases and J by 7 bases, with 21 bases between them.

The V and J genes are TRBV5-5 and TRBJ2-7; 13 bases fit TRBD2. V dropped 0 bases and J dropped 2; count of bases not matched to a gene: 2. Germline loops: CDR1 SGHKS, CDR2 YYEKEE (reference sequence). The CDR3 consists of 16 residues. The CDR3, as DNA: TGTGCCAGCAGCTTGGGTGGGACTAGCGGGACCTACGAGCAGTACTTC. It translates to CASSLGGTSGTYEQYF.

This sequence joins TRBV5-5 and TRBJ1-5, with D tentatively TRBD1 (5 bases). Per the germline V gene, CDR1 is SGHKS and CDR2 is YYEKEE (reference sequence). There are 16 residues in the CDR3. V lost 0 bases to trimming and J lost 0 bases, with 10 bases between them. CDR3 nucleotides: TGTGCCAGCAGCTTGGCCAGGGACTATAGCAATCAGCCCCAGCATTTT. Encoded protein: CASSLARDYSNQPQHF.

This chain links TRBV19 with TRBJ1-5; the D gene is possibly TRBD1 (5 bases). The germline V gene encodes CDR1 LNHDA and CDR2 SQIVND (reference sequence). The CDR3 sequence is 16 residues long. The germline V and J ends were trimmed by 3 bases and 0 bases, with 12 bases remaining between them. Here the CDR3 reads CASSIPGPYSNQPQHF. The DNA of the CDR3 is TGTGCCAGTAGTATCCCGGGACCCTATAGCAATCAGCCCCAGCATTTT.

Concerning this clone: Other DNA sequences in this specimen translate into the identical CDR3. The chain employs TRBV4-1 and TRBJ2-7; D is ambiguous. Germline V lookup: CDR1 MGHRA, CDR2 YSYEKL. V was cut by 2 bases and J by 1 base, with 3 bases left in between. The CDR3 sequence is 12 residues long. CDR3 loop: CASSQNSYEQYF. The DNA for the CDR3 is TGCGCCAGCAGCCAAAATTCCTACGAGCAGTACTTC.

The chain links TRBV5-4 to TRBJ2-3; TRBD1 aligns across 11 bases. Germline CDR1 SGHNT, CDR2 YYREEE (reference sequence). V shed 3 bases and J 1 base; nucleotides not matched to a gene: 4. The length of the CDR3 is 16 residues. The CDR3 nucleotides are TGTGCCAGCAGCTCAGGGACAGGGGGAGGCACAGATACGCAGTATTTT. It encodes CASSSGTGGGTDTQYF.

This chain uses TRBV24-1 with TRBJ2-4; D is uncertain. V lost 4 bases, J lost 1 base, and 10 bases lay in between. This CDR3 contains 15 residues. CDR1 is KGHDR and CDR2 is SFDVKD in the germline V gene. The CDR3 DNA reads as TGTGCCACCAGTGACCCTGTGGGGGCCAAAAACATTCAGTACTTC. Encoded protein: CATSDPVGAKNIQYF.

The chain has TRBV28 and TRBJ2-6; TRBD1 aligns across 10 bases. Germline V gene data show CDR1 as MDHEN and CDR2 as SYDVKM. The CDR3 sequence is 18 residues long. The J segment lost 4 bases and the V segment lost 5 bases, leaving 11 bases of the junction unmatched. The CDR3 DNA reads TGTGCCAGCAGTACCACCCGACAGGGGGCGGCAGGGGCCAACGTCCTGACTTTC. It codes for CASSTTRQGAAGANVLTF.